This T cell receptor (beta chain) was identified during a study of a mutant IDH1 vaccine in newly diagnosed glioma. Study-level background: Former treatment meant radiotherapy, temozolomide, or both; the majority had gotten both.

Time point meaning: week 23, last vaccination. Topical imiquimod accompanied each vaccine dose, which consisted of 300 ug of mutant IDH1 20-mer peptide. V dropped 2 bases and J dropped 4 bases, with 12 bases sitting between them. The CDR3 consists of 14 residues. The germline V gene has CDR1 SGHDT and CDR2 YYEEEE. Sequenced by immunoSEQ multiplex PCR; TCRdb stores in-frame clones only, minus some. The sample contains about 55,000 clones, 75% to 85% of which appear only once. As concerns this clone: Its antigen is unknown.

The chain links TRBV5-6 to TRBJ1-2; tentatively, D is TRBD1 (5 bases). The sequences come from PBMCs, collected from a glioma patient whose treatment included an IDH1 peptide vaccine. This receptor was taken from a middle-aged man with glioma. CDR3 coding DNA: TGTGCCAGCAGCTTAGGGGACGCCCTCTATGGCTACACCTTC. Translation: CASSLGDALYGYTF.